Listed here is a single T cell receptor (beta chain). Its antigen is not known. The data stem from a study of shared clonotypes between healthy human individuals. Study conclusions and caveats: Rarefaction revealed incomplete sorted-subset sequencing despite large depth.

At the deep level, the assay was run. The protocol was immunoSEQ multiplex PCR, while the TCRdb copy is restricted to in-frame clones and leaves out a portion. The table has some 1.4 million clones, roughly 96% seen once. V shed 4 bases and J 2 bases; nucleotides not matched to a gene: 7. This CDR3 contains 17 residues. CDR1 is SGDLS and CDR2 is YYNGEE in the germline V gene. The source of this sequence is a man aged 25 to 40 in good health. The rearrangement links TRBV9 to TRBJ2-7; 15 bases line up with TRBD2. The material sequenced was naive CD4+ T cells sorted from blood. The subset was: CD45RA+ positively selected. CDR3 sequence (DNA): TGTGCCAGCAGCCCGGGACTAGCGGGAGGTGTGGCCTACGAGCAGTACTTC. It translates to CASSPGLAGGVAYEQYF.